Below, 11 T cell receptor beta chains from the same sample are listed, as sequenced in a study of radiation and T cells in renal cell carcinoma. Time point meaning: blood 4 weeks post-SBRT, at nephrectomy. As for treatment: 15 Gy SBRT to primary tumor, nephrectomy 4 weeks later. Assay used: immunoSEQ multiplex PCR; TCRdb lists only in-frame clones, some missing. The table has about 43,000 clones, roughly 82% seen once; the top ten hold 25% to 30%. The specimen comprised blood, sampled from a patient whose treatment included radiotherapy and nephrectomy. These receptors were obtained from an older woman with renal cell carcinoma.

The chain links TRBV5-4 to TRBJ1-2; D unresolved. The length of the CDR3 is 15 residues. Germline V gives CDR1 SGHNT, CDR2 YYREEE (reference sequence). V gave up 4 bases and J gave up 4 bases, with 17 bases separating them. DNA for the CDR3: TGTGCCAGCAGCCCGGTGGGATCGGGAGTCTATGGCTACACCTTC. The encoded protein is CASSPVGSGVYGYTF.

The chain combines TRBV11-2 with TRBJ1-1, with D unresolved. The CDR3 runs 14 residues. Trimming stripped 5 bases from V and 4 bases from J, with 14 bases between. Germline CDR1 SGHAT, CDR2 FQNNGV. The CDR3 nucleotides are TGTGCCAGCAGCCAAAAGGGAGTTGCCACTGAAGCTTTCTTT. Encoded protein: CASSQKGVATEAFF.

Here the CDR3 reads CASSSGTGLPNTGELFF. CDR3 coding DNA: TGCGCCAGCAGCTCCGGGACAGGGCTTCCGAACACCGGGGAGCTGTTTTTT. This chain links TRBV5-1 with TRBJ2-2; 9 bases map to TRBD1. The CDR3 spans 17 residues. CDR1 is SGHRS and CDR2 is YFSETQ in the germline V gene. V dropped 3 bases and J dropped 0; count of bases not matched to a gene: 6.

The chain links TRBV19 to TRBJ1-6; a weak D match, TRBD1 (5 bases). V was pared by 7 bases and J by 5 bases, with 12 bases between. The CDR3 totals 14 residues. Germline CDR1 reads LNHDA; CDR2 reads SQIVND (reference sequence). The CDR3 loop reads CASTPGPNNSPLHF. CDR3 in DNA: TGTGCCAGTACCCCGGGACCCAATAATTCACCCCTCCACTTT. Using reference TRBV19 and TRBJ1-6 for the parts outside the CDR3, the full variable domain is DGGITQSPKYLFRKEGQNVTLSCEQNLNHDAMYWYRQDPGQGLRLIYYSQIVNDFQKGDIAEGYSVSREKKESFPLTVTSAQKNPTAFYLCASTPGPNNSPLHFGNGTRLTVT.

This CDR3 is CASSQGIARGTDTQYF. The CDR3 DNA reads TGCGCCAGCAGCCAAGGTATAGCCAGAGGGACAGATACGCAGTATTTT. The genes are TRBV4-3 and TRBJ2-3, with a weak D call TRBD2 (5 bases). Trimming removed 1 base from V and 3 bases from J, with 14 bases in between. The CDR3 is made up of 16 amino acids. Looked up from germline, CDR1 is LGHNA and CDR2 is YSLEER.

This CDR3 reads CASSLTLPRATNEKLFF. Written as DNA, the CDR3 is TGTGCCAGCAGCTTAACGCTACCGAGAGCAACTAATGAAAAACTGTTTTTT. The chain has TRBV13 and TRBJ1-4; D uncertain. CDR1 PRHDT and CDR2 FYEKMQ come from the germline V gene (reference sequence). V lost 2 bases to trimming and J lost 0 bases, with 13 bases between them. The CDR3 has 17 amino acids.

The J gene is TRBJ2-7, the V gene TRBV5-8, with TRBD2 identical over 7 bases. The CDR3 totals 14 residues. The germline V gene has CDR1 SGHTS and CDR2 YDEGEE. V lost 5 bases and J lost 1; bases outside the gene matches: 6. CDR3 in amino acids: CASSAPGLSYEQYF. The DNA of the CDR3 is TGTGCCAGCAGTGCCCCGGGACTATCCTACGAGCAGTACTTC.

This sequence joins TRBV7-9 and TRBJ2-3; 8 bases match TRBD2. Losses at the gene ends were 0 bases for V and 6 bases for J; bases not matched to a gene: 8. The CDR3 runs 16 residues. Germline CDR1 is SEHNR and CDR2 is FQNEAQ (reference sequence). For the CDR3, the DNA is TGTGCCAGCAGCTTAGCGCATGAGCTAGCGGGCGATACGCAGTATTTT. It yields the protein CASSLAHELAGDTQYF.

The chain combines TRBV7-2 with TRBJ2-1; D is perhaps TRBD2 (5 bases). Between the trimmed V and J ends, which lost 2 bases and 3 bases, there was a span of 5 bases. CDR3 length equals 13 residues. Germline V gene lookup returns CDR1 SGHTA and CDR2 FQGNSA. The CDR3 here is CASSLTSYNEQFF. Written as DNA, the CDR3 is TGTGCCAGCAGCTTAACTAGCTACAATGAGCAGTTCTTC.

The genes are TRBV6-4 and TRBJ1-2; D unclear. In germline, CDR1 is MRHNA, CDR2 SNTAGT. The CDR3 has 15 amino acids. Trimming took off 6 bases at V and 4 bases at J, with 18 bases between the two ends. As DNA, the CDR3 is TGTGCCAGCAGGCCCACCCTAGGGCAGGCCTATGGCTACACCTTC. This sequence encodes CASRPTLGQAYGYTF.

In DNA form, the CDR3 reads TGTGCCAGCAGCGGGGCTAGCAAGCTGTTTTTT. Translated: CASSGASKLFF. This chain connects TRBV4-2 to TRBJ2-2; D assignment may be TRBD1 or TRBD2 (5 bases each). V was pared by 5 bases and J by 12 bases, with 10 bases between. The CDR3 runs to 11 residues. Germline loops: CDR1 LGHNA, CDR2 YNFKEQ.